These 21 T cell receptor beta chains share one sample of origin, sequenced in a study of OX40 agonist ivuxolimab in advanced cancers. The data were produced by immunoSEQ multiplex PCR, yet TCRdb's version contains in-frame clones alone and is incomplete. Among roughly 87,000 clones listed, roughly 90% were seen once. Sequencing used CD4+ or CD8+ T cells sorted from blood, obtained in a trial of the OX40 agonist ivuxolimab. The receptors shown here come from an adult with an advanced solid tumor such as melanoma, head and neck, liver or kidney cancer.

J is TRBJ2-5 and V is TRBV4-3; TRBD2 matches 8 bases. V trimming: 1 base; J trimming: 3 bases; junction bases outside the gene matches: 4. Germline V CDR1 and CDR2: LGHNA, YSLEER. The CDR3 is 15 residues long. The CDR3 protein is CASSQAWGLEETQYF. CDR3 nucleotide sequence: TGCGCCAGCAGCCAAGCGTGGGGACTAGAAGAGACCCAGTACTTC.

The V gene is TRBV4-3, the J gene TRBJ1-6, with D maybe TRBD1 (6 bases). V dropped 3 bases and J dropped 9 bases, with 18 bases sitting between them. The length of the CDR3 is 16 residues. In germline, CDR1 is LGHNA, CDR2 YSLEER. CDR3 sequence: CASSQNLGGVGSPLHF. In DNA form, the CDR3 reads TGCGCCAGCAGCCAGAACTTGGGGGGCGTTGGTTCACCCCTCCACTTT.

This clone was seen just once. This sample includes further DNA sequences coding for the same CDR3. The chain combines TRBV7-9 with TRBJ2-5; no definite D call. Germline assignment: CDR1 SEHNR and CDR2 FQNEAQ (reference sequence). The CDR3 has 11 amino acids. Trimming shortened V by 4 bases and J by 5 bases, and 5 bases separated the two germline ends. The CDR3 loop reads CASSSQETQYF. The CDR3 DNA follows: TGTGCCAGCAGCTCCCAGGAGACCCAGTACTTC.

V usage is TRBV19 and J usage is TRBJ2-7; D is uncertain. Looked up from germline, CDR1 is LNHDA and CDR2 is SQIVND (reference sequence). Trimming pared 1 base from V and 3 bases from J, leaving 7 bases between. This CDR3 has 13 amino acids. CDR3 bases: TGTGCCAGTAGTATAGGGCGTGGCTACGAGCAGTACTTC. As protein: CASSIGRGYEQYF.

DNA for the CDR3: TGTGCCAGCAGTTTAGAAGCGGTCGGTTCCTACGAGCAGTACTTC. It codes for CASSLEAVGSYEQYF. V gene TRBV27 combines with J gene TRBJ2-7; D possibly corresponds to TRBD2 (5 bases). From germline, CDR1 is MNHEY and CDR2 SMNVEV (reference sequence). This CDR3 region has 15 residues. V lost 2 bases and J 1 base, leaving 12 bases between the germline ends.

The CDR3 DNA is TGTGCCAGCAGTGAAGACGGGGAAACTGAAGCTTTCTTT. Its protein is CASSEDGETEAFF. The gene calls are TRBV6-1 and TRBJ1-1; D unclear. Trimming removed 1 base from V and 5 bases from J, with 8 bases in between. There are 13 residues in the CDR3. In germline, CDR1 is MNHNS, CDR2 SASEGT.

This chain joins TRBV9 and TRBJ2-3, with D uncertain. Trimming took 0 bases from V and 4 from J, leaving 6 bases between them. CDR1 SGDLS and CDR2 YYNGEE come from the germline V gene. The CDR3 spans 13 residues. The CDR3 nucleotides read TGTGCCAGCAGCGTAGCTCCGGCAGATACGCAGTATTTT. This codes for CASSVAPADTQYF.

CDR3 residues: CASTPGDRGFYNSPLHF. Here the CDR3 DNA reads TGTGCCAGTACCCCGGGGGACAGGGGGTTCTATAATTCACCCCTCCACTTT. This chain uses TRBV19 with TRBJ1-6, with 11 bases that match TRBD1. The J segment lost 3 bases and the V segment lost 7 bases, leaving 8 bases of the junction unmatched. Germline CDR1 and CDR2: LNHDA and SQIVND (reference sequence). CDR3 length equals 17 residues.

The J gene is TRBJ2-5, the V gene TRBV19, with D tentatively TRBD1 (6 bases). Per the germline V gene, CDR1 is LNHDA and CDR2 is SQIVND (reference sequence). This CDR3 has 18 residues. Deletions cut 7 bases from V and 2 bases from J, with 26 bases between. The CDR3 spells CASKDRFGDTNPQETQYF. The CDR3 DNA sequence: TGTGCCAGTAAAGACCGTTTCGGGGACACGAATCCTCAAGAGACCCAGTACTTC. Full variable domain (missing parts from reference TRBV19 and TRBJ2-5): DGGITQSPKYLFRKEGQNVTLSCEQNLNHDAMYWYRQDPGQGLRLIYYSQIVNDFQKGDIAEGYSVSREKKESFPLTVTSAQKNPTAFYLCASKDRFGDTNPQETQYFGPGTRLLVL.

V gene TRBV9 combines with J gene TRBJ2-7; possible D gene TRBD1, 6 bases. V lost 0 bases and J lost 4, with 11 bases in between. Germline CDR1 SGDLS, CDR2 YYNGEE. The CDR3 runs to 14 residues. Here the CDR3 DNA reads TGTGCCAGCAGCGTAGCCCACCAGGGGTACGAGCAGTACTTC. This encodes CASSVAHQGYEQYF.

The gene calls are TRBV19 and TRBJ1-1; 7 bases line up with TRBD1. V shed 0 bases, J shed 4 bases, and the junction held 5 bases outside the gene matches. CDR3 length: 15 amino acids. CDR1 is LNHDA and CDR2 is SQIVND in the germline V gene (reference sequence). The DNA of the CDR3 is TGTGCCAGTAGTATAGACGCTTACAGGGGCACTGAAGCTTTCTTT. Its translation: CASSIDAYRGTEAFF. Together with reference TRBV19 and TRBJ1-1, the CDR3 gives the full variable domain: DGGITQSPKYLFRKEGQNVTLSCEQNLNHDAMYWYRQDPGQGLRLIYYSQIVNDFQKGDIAEGYSVSREKKESFPLTVTSAQKNPTAFYLCASSIDAYRGTEAFFGQGTRLTVV.

This chain connects TRBV6-5 to TRBJ1-2; the D gene is possibly TRBD1 (6 bases). V was cut by 6 bases and J by 0 bases, with 11 bases left in between. Germline V lookup: CDR1 MNHEY, CDR2 SVGAGI. This CDR3 has 14 amino acids. This CDR3 reads CASRQQGANYGYTF. The CDR3 DNA reads TGTGCCAGCAGACAACAGGGCGCTAACTATGGCTACACCTTC.

This clone was counted only a few times. The V call is TRBV7-2, the J call TRBJ1-1; 8 bases line up with TRBD1. The CDR3 extends over 13 amino acids. V lost 4 bases, J lost 3 bases, and 1 base stayed unmatched. Per germline, CDR1 SGHTA and CDR2 FQGNSA. CDR3 in amino acids: CASSWGQDTEAFF. CDR3 nucleotides: TGTGCCAGCAGCTGGGGACAGGACACTGAAGCTTTCTTT.

This clone appeared once. The chain joins TRBV27 to TRBJ1-1; tentative D call: TRBD1 (5 bases). Trimming took off 5 bases at V and 0 bases at J, with 7 bases between the two ends. The CDR3 extends over 13 amino acids. Per germline, CDR1 MNHEY and CDR2 SMNVEV (reference sequence). The CDR3 reads CASSTGMNTEAFF. In DNA form, the CDR3 reads TGTGCCAGCAGTACAGGAATGAACACTGAAGCTTTCTTT.

The V call is TRBV10-3, the J call TRBJ2-7; D is ambiguous. CDR3 length: 15 residues. V was clipped by 0 bases and J by 5 bases, with 14 bases between them. Germline CDR1 is ENHRY and CDR2 is SYGVKD. The CDR3 DNA follows: TGTGCCATCAGTGAGTCGAACCCTAGTATAAACGAGCAGTACTTC. It specifies CAISESNPSINEQYF.

J is TRBJ2-5 and V is TRBV6-1, with D possibly matching TRBD2 (6 bases). Germline V gene data show CDR1 as MNHNS and CDR2 as SASEGT. Between the trimmed V and J ends, which lost 4 bases and 5 bases, there was a span of 8 bases. The CDR3 runs to 12 residues. The CDR3 reads CASSVLAETQYF. DNA of the CDR3: TGTGCCAGCAGTGTCCTAGCGGAGACCCAGTACTTC.

The J gene is TRBJ2-7, the V gene TRBV6-5; 7 nucleotides align to TRBD1. The CDR3 extends over 14 amino acids. Germline assignment: CDR1 MNHEY and CDR2 SVGAGI. Trimming at V came to 2 bases and at J to 7 bases, leaving 8 bases not matched to a gene. In DNA, the CDR3 is TGTGCCAGCAGTTACCAAACCTGGGACAGAGAGCAGTACTTC. Its protein is CASSYQTWDREQYF.

In DNA, the CDR3 is TGTGCCAGCAGTAGCGGCGGTGAAAAACTGTTTTTT. It is translated as CASSSGGEKLFF. The chain is built from TRBV6-5 and TRBJ1-4, with D uncertain. In germline, CDR1 is MNHEY, CDR2 SVGAGI. There are 12 residues in the CDR3. The V and J ends lost 5 bases and 7 bases respectively, with 8 bases between them.

This chain joins TRBV6-5 and TRBJ2-1; D gene unclear. Germline V gene lookup returns CDR1 MNHEY and CDR2 SVGAGI. The CDR3 has 14 residues. Trimming removed 0 bases from V and 6 bases from J, with 9 bases in between. CDR3 protein: CASSYSAVSNEQFF. The CDR3 coding sequence is TGTGCCAGCAGTTACTCAGCAGTATCCAATGAGCAGTTCTTC.

The J gene is TRBJ2-7, the V gene TRBV6-1; perhaps TRBD2 as D (7 bases). The CDR3 covers 13 residues. The germline CDR1 and CDR2 sequences are MNHNS and SASEGT. V lost 8 bases and J lost 3, with 14 bases in between. For the CDR3, the DNA is TGTGCCAGCGGGGGGGCTAACAGCTACGAGCAGTACTTC. It codes for CASGGANSYEQYF.

This chain links TRBV2 with TRBJ2-7; possibly TRBD1 for D (5 bases). Trimming took 8 bases from V and 2 from J, leaving 16 bases between them. Germline values: CDR1 SNHLY, CDR2 FYNNEI. The CDR3 length is 14 residues. The CDR3: CASGKQGVTYEQYF. The CDR3 region has the DNA TGTGCCAGCGGGAAGCAGGGTGTAACCTACGAGCAGTACTTC.